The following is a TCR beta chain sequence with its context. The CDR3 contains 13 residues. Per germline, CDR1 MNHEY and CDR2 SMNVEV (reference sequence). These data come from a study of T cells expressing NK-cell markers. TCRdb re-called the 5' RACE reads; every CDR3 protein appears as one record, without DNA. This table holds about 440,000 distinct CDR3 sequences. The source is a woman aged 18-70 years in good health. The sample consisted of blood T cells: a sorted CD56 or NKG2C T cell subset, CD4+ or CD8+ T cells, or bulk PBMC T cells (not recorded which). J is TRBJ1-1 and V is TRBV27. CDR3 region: CASCWRFNTEAFF.